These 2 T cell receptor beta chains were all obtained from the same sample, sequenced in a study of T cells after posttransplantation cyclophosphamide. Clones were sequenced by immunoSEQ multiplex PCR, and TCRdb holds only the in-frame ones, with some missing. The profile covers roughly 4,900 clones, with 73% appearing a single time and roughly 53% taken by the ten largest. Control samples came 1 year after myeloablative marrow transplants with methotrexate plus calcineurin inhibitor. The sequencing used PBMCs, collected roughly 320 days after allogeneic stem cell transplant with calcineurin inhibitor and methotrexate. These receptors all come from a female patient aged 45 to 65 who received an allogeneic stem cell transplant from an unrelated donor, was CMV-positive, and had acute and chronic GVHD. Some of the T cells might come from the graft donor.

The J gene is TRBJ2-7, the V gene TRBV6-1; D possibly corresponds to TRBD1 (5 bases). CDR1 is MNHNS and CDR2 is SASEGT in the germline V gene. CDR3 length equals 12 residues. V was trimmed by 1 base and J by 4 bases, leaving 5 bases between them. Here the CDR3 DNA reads TGTGCCAGCAGTGAAGAGGGGTACGAGCAGTACTTC. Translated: CASSEEGYEQYF.

DNA of the CDR3: TGTGCCAGCAGCCGGACTAGAAACACCGGGGAGCTGTTTTTT. Protein: CASSRTRNTGELFF. The chain has TRBV5-6 and TRBJ2-2; 7 bases are a match to TRBD2. The CDR3 runs 14 residues. V shed 4 bases, J shed 2 bases, and the junction held 2 bases outside the gene matches. Germline CDR1 SGHDT, CDR2 YYEEEE.